This TCR beta chain came from a study of HIV-infected patients and healthy controls. All unsorted peripheral T cells were captured because whole blood was used without fractionation. This clonotype counts as medium-sized. Reverse transcription used roughly 450 ng RNA and constant-region primers for alpha and beta. Alpha and beta chain libraries were made separately by chain-specific third strand synthesis with multiplexing indices. TCRdb re-analysed the 5' RACE reads in MiXCR, keeping a single row per CDR3 protein. Of several thousand distinct CDR3 sequences in the sample, 7% to 9% were seen once. The length of the CDR3 is 14 residues. V was pared by 1 base and J by 0 bases, with 6 bases between. The V gene's germline CDR1 is SGHAT and CDR2 FQNNGV.

V is TRBV11-2 and J is TRBJ1-1; D unclear. The sample consisted of blood, taken before antiretroviral therapy. The receptor was derived from an adult with HIV infection. CDR3 loop: CASSLGRVNTEAFF. Here the CDR3 DNA reads TGTGCCAGCAGCTTAGGAAGGGTGAACACTGAAGCTTTCTTT.